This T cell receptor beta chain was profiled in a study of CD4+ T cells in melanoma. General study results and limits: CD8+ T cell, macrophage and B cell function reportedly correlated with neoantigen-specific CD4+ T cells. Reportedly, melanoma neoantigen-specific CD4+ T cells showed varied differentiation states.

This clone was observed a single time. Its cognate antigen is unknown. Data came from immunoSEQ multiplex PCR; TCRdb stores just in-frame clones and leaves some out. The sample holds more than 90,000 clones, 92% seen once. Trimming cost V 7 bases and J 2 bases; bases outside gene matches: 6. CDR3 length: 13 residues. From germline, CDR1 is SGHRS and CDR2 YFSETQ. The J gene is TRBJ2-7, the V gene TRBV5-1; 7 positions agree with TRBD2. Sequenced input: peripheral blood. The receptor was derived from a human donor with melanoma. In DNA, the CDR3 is TGCGCCAGCTCCAGGGAGGGTGCCTACGAGCAGTACTTC. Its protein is CASSREGAYEQYF.